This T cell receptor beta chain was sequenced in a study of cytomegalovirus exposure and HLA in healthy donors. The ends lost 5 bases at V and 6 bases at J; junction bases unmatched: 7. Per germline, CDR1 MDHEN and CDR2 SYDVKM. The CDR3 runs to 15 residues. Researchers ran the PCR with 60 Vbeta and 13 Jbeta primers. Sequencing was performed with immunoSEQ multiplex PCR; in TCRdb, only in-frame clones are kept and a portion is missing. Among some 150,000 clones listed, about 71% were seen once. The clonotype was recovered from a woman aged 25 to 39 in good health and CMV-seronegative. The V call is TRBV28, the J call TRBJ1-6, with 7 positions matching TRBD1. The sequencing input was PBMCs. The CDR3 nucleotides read TGTGCCAGCAGTCCACCCAGGGGGATTAATTCACCCCTCCACTTT. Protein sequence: CASSPPRGINSPLHF.